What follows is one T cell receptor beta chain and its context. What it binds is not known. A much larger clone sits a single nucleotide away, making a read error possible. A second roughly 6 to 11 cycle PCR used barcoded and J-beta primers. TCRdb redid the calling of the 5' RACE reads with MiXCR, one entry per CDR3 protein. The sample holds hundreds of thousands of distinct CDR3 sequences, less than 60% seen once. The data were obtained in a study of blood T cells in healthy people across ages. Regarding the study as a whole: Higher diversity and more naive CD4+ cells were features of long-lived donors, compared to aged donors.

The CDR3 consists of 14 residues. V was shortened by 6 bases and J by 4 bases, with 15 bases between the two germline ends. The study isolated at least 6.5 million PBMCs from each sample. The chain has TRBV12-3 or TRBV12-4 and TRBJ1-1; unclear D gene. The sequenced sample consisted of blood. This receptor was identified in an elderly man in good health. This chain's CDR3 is CASRPALGSTEAFF. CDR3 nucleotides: TGTGCCAGCAGACCCGCGTTAGGGAGCACTGAAGCTTTCTTT.